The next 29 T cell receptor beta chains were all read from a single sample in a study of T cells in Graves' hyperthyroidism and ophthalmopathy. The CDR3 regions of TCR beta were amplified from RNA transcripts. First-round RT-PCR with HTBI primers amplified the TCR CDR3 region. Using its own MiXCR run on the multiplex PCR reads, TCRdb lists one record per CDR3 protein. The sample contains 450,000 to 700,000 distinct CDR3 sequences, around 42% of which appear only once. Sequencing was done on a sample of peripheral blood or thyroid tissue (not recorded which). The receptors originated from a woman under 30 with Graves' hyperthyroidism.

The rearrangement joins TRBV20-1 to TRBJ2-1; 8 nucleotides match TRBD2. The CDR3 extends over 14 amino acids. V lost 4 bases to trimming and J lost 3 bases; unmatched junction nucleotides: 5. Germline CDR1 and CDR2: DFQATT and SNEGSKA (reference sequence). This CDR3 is CSATPGGLYNEQFF. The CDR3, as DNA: TGCAGTGCTACCCCGGGAGGGCTCTACAATGAGCAGTTCTTC.

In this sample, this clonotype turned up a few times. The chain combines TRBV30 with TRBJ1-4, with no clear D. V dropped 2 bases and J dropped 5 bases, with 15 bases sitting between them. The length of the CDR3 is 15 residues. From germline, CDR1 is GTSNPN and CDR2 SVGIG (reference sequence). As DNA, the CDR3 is TGTGCCTGGAGTCTCCTAGGCATCCCAAATGAAAAACTGTTTTTT. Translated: CAWSLLGIPNEKLFF.

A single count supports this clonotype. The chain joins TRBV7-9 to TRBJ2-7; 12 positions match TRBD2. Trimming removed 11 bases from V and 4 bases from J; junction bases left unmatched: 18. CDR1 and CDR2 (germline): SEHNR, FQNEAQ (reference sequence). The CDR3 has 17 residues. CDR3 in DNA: TGTGCCTGGACCTCTTCGCGGACTAGCGGGATTGGATACGAGCAGTACTTC. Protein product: CAWTSSRTSGIGYEQYF.

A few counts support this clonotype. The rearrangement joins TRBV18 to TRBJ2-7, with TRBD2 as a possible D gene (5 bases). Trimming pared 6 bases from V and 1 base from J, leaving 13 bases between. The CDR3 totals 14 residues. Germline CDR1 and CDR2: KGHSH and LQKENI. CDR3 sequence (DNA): TGTGCCAGCTCCACGGGGTCAGTTTCCTACGAGCAGTACTTC. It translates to CASSTGSVSYEQYF.

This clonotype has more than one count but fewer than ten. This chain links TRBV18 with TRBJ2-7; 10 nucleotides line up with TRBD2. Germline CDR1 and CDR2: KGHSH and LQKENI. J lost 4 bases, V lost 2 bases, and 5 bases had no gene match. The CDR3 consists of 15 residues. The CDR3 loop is CASSPTLAGEYEQYF. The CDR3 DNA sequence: TGTGCCAGCTCACCAACGCTAGCGGGAGAATACGAGCAGTACTTC.

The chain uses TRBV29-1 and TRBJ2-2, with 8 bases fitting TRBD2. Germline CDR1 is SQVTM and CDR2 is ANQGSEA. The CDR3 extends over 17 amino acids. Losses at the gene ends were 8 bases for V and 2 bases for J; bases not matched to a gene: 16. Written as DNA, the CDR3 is TGCAGCTCCATAGTAGGGGCGGGGGGTCCCAACACCGGGGAGCTGTTTTTT. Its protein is CSSIVGAGGPNTGELFF.

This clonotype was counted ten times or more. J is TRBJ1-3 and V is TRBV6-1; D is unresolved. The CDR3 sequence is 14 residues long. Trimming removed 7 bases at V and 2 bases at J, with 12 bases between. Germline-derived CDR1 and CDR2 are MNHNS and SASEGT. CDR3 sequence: CASTPSGAGNTIYF. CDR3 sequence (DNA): TGTGCCAGCACCCCCAGCGGGGCTGGAAACACCATATATTTT.

The CDR3 DNA reads TGCAGCGTTGAAGGCTCTGGGGGCTACACCTTC. It specifies CSVEGSGGYTF. This chain joins TRBV29-1 and TRBJ1-2; no firm D call. The V and J ends lost 1 base and 8 bases respectively, with 8 bases between them. Germline loops: CDR1 SQVTM, CDR2 ANQGSEA. There are 11 residues in the CDR3.

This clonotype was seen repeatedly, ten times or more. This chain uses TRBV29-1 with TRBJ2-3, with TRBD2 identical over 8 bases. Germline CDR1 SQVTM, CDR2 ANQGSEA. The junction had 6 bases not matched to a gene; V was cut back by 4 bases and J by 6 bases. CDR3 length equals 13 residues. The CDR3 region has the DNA TGCAGCGTTGGGACTAGCTCGTCGGATACGCAGTATTTT. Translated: CSVGTSSSDTQYF.

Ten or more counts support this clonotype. The CDR3 bases are TGTGCCAGTCGCCTAACGGGGGATATCTATGGCTACACCTTC. Encoded protein: CASRLTGDIYGYTF. V is TRBV19 and J is TRBJ1-2, with D possibly matching TRBD1 (5 bases). CDR3 length: 14 residues. Trimming left V 8 bases short and J 4 bases short, with 17 bases between. Germline CDR1 reads LNHDA; CDR2 reads SQIVND (reference sequence).

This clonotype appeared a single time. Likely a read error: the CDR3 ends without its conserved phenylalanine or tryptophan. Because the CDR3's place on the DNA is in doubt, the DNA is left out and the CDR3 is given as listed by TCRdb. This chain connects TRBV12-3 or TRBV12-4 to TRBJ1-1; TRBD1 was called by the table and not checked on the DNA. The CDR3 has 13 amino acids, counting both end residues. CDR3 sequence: CASRTGSYPEALL.

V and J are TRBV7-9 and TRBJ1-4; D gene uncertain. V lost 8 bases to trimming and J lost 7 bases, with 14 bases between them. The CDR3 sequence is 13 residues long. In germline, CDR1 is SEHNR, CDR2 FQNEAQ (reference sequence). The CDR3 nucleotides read TGTGCCAGCGAGGACGCGGGGTCTGAAAAACTGTTTTTT. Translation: CASEDAGSEKLFF.

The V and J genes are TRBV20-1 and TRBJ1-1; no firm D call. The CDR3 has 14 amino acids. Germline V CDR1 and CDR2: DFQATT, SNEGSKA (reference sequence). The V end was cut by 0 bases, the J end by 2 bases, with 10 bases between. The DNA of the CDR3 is TGCAGTGCTAGAGATCGCTTAACTAACACTGAAGCTTTCTTT. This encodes CSARDRLTNTEAFF.

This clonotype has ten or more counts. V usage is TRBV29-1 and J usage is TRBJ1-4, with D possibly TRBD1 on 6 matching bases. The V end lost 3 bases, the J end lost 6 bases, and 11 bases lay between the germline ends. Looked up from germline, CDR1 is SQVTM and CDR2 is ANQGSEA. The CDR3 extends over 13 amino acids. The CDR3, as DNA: TGCAGCGTTGAGGGGGCGCGGGATGAAAAACTGTTTTTT. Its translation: CSVEGARDEKLFF.

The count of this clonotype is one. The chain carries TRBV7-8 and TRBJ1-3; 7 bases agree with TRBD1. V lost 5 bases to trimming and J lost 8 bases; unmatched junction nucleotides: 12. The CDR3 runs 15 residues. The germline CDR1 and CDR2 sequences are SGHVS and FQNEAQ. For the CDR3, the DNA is TGTGCCAGCAGCCTAGGGGGCAGCTATGGCTACACCATATATTTT. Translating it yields CASSLGGSYGYTIYF.

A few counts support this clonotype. The DNA for the CDR3 is TGTGCCAGCAGTTACCTCGGTAGCAGTTCCTACGAGCAGTACTTC. It specifies CASSYLGSSSYEQYF. This chain joins TRBV6-5 and TRBJ2-7; the D is unclear. The CDR3 is made up of 15 amino acids. Trimming left V 2 bases short and J 1 base short, with 12 bases between. Germline CDR1 MNHEY, CDR2 SVGAGI.

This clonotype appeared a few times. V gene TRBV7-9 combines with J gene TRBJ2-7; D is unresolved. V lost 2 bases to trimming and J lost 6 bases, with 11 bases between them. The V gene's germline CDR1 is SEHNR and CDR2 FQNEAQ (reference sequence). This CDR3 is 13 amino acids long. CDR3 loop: CASSLYDRGEQYF. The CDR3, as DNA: TGTGCCAGCAGCTTATATGACCGCGGCGAGCAGTACTTC.

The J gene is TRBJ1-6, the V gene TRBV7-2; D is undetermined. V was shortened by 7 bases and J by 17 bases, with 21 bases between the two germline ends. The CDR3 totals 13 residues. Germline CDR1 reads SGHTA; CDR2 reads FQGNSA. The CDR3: CASTSSKGGSFHF. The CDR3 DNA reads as TGTGCCAGCACCTCAAGCAAGGGAGGGTCCTTCCACTTT.

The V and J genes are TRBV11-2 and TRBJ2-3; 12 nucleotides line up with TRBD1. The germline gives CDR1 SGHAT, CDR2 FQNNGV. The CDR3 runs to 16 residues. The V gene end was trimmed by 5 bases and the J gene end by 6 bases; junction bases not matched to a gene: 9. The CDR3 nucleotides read TGTGCCAGCAGCATGCAGGGACAGGGGGCGGAGGATACGCAGTATTTT. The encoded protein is CASSMQGQGAEDTQYF.

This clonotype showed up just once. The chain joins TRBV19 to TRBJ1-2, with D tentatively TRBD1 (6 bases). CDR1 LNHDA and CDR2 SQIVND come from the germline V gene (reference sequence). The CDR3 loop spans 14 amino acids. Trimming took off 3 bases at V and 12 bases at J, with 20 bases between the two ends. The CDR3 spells CASSISLMGAGNTF. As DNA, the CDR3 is TGTGCCAGTAGTATTAGTCTTATGGGGGCTGGAAACACCTTC.

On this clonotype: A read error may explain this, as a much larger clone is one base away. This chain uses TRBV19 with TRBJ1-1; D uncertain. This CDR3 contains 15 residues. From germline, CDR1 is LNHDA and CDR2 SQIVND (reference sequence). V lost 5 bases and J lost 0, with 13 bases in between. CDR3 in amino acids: CASSSSRGLNTEAFF. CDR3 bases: TGTGCCAGTAGTTCGTCGCGAGGGTTGAACACTGAAGCTTTCTTT.

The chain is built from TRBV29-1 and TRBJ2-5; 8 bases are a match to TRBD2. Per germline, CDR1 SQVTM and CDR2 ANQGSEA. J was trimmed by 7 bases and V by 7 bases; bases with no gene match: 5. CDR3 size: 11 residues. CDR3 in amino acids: CSAGLAGTQYF. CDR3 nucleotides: TGCAGCGCCGGACTAGCAGGGACCCAGTACTTC.

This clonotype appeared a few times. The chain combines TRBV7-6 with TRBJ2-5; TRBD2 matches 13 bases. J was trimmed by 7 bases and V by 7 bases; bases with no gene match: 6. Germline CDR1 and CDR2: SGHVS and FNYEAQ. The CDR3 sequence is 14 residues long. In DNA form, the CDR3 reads TGTGCCAGCAACGGGGGACTAGCGGGACGGACCCAGTACTTC. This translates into CASNGGLAGRTQYF.

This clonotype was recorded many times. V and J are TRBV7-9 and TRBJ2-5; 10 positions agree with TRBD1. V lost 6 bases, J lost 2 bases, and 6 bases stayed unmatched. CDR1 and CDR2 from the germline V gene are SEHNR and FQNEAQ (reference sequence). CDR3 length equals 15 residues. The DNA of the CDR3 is TGTGCCAGCAGGAGAGGGGACAGGGGACAAGAGACCCAGTACTTC. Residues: CASRRGDRGQETQYF.

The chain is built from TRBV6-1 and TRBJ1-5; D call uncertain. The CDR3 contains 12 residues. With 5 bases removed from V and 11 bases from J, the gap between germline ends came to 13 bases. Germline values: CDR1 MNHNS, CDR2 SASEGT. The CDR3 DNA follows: TGTGCCAGCAGTCGGGCCGAGGAGACCCAGCATTTT. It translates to CASSRAEETQHF.

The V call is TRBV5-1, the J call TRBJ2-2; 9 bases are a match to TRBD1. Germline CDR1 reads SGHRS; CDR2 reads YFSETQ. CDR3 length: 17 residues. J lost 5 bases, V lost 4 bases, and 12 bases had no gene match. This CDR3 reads CASSPEGTGSGTGELFF. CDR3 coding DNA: TGCGCCAGCAGCCCGGAGGGGACAGGGTCTGGGACCGGGGAGCTGTTTTTT.

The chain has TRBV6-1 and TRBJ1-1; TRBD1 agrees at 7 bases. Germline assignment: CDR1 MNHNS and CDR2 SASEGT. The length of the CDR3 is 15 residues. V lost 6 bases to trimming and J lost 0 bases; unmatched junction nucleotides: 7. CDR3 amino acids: CASSSLGQLNTEAFF. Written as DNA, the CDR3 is TGTGCCAGCAGCTCTCTGGGACAGCTGAACACTGAAGCTTTCTTT.

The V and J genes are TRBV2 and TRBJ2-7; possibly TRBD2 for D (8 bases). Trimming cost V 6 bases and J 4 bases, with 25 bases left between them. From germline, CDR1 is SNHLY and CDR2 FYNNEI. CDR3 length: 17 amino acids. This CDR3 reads CASRSREGRGRGYEQYF. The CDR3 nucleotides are TGTGCCAGCAGGTCCCGGGAGGGCCGCGGCAGGGGGTACGAGCAGTACTTC.

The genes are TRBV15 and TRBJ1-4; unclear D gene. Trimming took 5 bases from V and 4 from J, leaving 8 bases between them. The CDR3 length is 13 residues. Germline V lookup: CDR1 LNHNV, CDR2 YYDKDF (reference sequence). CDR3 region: CATSQDLNEKLFF. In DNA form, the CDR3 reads TGTGCCACCAGCCAGGATCTTAATGAAAAACTGTTTTTT.